Shown below are 18 T cell receptor beta chains from a single sample sequenced in a study of beta chain features in type 1 diabetes. Expressed TCRB transcripts were sequenced because the entire RNA isolate underwent reverse transcription. Profiling relied on immunoSEQ multiplex PCR, and the TCRdb table lists in-frame clones only, not all of them. The data hold just over 450,000 clones, with approximately 28% observed a single time. The sequencing sample was made of naive CD4+ T cells from blood. These receptors were collected from a young man in good health.

V gene TRBV7-9 combines with J gene TRBJ2-5; TRBD2 might be the D (6 bases). CDR1 is SEHNR, CDR2 FQNEAQ, per germline (reference sequence). The CDR3 is 17 amino acids. Deletions cut 1 base from V and 2 bases from J, with 17 bases between. CDR3 in DNA: TGTGCCAGCAGCTTAGTGATCCCTAGCGAGGGGCAAGAGACCCAGTACTTC. Translated: CASSLVIPSEGQETQYF.

This clone was detected only a few times. The chain joins TRBV4-3 to TRBJ2-3; D is possibly TRBD1 (6 bases). Germline V gene data show CDR1 as LGHNA and CDR2 as YSLEER. V was trimmed by 0 bases and J by 2 bases, leaving 18 bases between them. The CDR3 has 18 residues. The CDR3 sequence: CASSQENRVGWYTDTQYF. As DNA, the CDR3 is TGCGCCAGCAGCCAAGAAAACAGGGTTGGATGGTACACAGATACGCAGTATTTT.

This chain links TRBV29-1 with TRBJ2-3; D is uncertain. V shed 6 bases and J shed 0 bases, with 13 bases lying between them. Germline V gives CDR1 SQVTM, CDR2 ANQGSEA. This CDR3 has 14 residues. The DNA of the CDR3 is TGCAGCGTCCTGGGCTCGTTCAGCACAGATACGCAGTATTTT. Translated, it gives CSVLGSFSTDTQYF.

This clone has just a few counts. The chain couples TRBV23-1 to TRBJ2-3; D perhaps matches TRBD2 (6 bases). TRBV23-1 qualifies as an ORF whose function is uncertain. Trimming left V 4 bases short and J 2 bases short, with 16 bases between. The CDR3 contains 16 residues. In DNA, the CDR3 is TGCGCCAGCAGTCCTCTACCGGGACTCGACACAGATACGCAGTATTTT. Protein product: CASSPLPGLDTDTQYF.

The chain joins TRBV9 to TRBJ2-6; possibly TRBD1 for D (5 bases). Germline values: CDR1 SGDLS, CDR2 YYNGEE. Deletions cut 2 bases from V and 2 bases from J, with 8 bases between. The CDR3 is 15 amino acids. The CDR3 loop is CASSVQGTGANVLTF. The CDR3, as DNA: TGTGCCAGCAGCGTTCAGGGTACTGGGGCCAACGTCCTGACTTTC.

This chain connects TRBV4-3 to TRBJ2-2, with no clear D. Germline-derived CDR1 and CDR2 are LGHNA and YSLEER. CDR3 length equals 18 residues. Trimming took 0 bases from V and 3 from J, leaving 17 bases between them. The CDR3 bases are TGCGCCAGCAGCCAAGATGTCTGGCGACCTACTGACACCGGGGAGCTGTTTTTT. This encodes CASSQDVWRPTDTGELFF.

This clone turned up a few times. This chain uses TRBV25-1 with TRBJ2-5; 11 positions agree with TRBD2. The germline CDR1 and CDR2 sequences are MGHDK and SYGVNS. The J segment lost 4 bases and the V segment lost 8 bases, leaving 12 bases of the junction unmatched. This CDR3 is built from 16 residues. As DNA, the CDR3 is TGTGCCAGCCGCAGGGGTTCTAGCGGGAGGTTAGAGACCCAGTACTTC. Encoded protein: CASRRGSSGRLETQYF.

This clone was seen a few times. This rearrangement joins TRBV30 to TRBJ1-2, with D unresolved. V was cut by 4 bases and J by 4 bases, with 13 bases left in between. This CDR3 region has 13 residues. The germline CDR1 and CDR2 sequences are GTSNPN and SVGIG (reference sequence). The CDR3: CAWIMGFGYGYTF. CDR3 sequence (DNA): TGTGCCTGGATCATGGGATTCGGCTATGGCTACACCTTC.

V usage is TRBV30 and J usage is TRBJ2-4; 16 bases agree with TRBD2. The germline CDR1 and CDR2 sequences are GTSNPN and SVGIG (reference sequence). With 0 bases clipped from V and 7 bases from J, the junction kept 9 bases outside the gene matches. This CDR3 has 18 amino acids. The DNA for the CDR3 is TGTGCCTGGAGTGTACGTCCGGGACTAGCGGGAGGGCGCAACATTCAGTACTTC. Translation: CAWSVRPGLAGGRNIQYF.

DNA for the CDR3: TGTGCCAGCAGTGCCAGGACAGGCGCTTCCTACGAGCAGTACTTC. This translates into CASSARTGASYEQYF. The chain uses TRBV9 and TRBJ2-7; 7 bases map to TRBD1. The CDR3 consists of 15 residues. The germline V gene encodes CDR1 SGDLS and CDR2 YYNGEE. The V segment lost 5 bases and the J segment 1 base; nucleotides outside the gene matches: 9.

CDR3 amino acids: CASSFLYNEQFF. The CDR3 DNA reads TGTGCCAGCAGCTTCCTCTACAATGAGCAGTTCTTC. The rearrangement links TRBV7-3 to TRBJ2-1; D uncertain. Trimming stripped 3 bases from V and 3 bases from J, with 3 bases between. The CDR3 runs 12 residues. CDR1 and CDR2 (germline): SGHTA, FQGTGA. Complete variable domain (other parts from reference TRBV7-3 and TRBJ2-1): GAGVSQTPSNKVTEKGKYVELRCDPISGHTALYWYRQSLGQGPEFLIYFQGTGAADDSGLPNDRFFAVRPEGSVSTLKIQRTERGDSAVYLCASSFLYNEQFFGPGTRLTVL.

The chain employs TRBV5-1 and TRBJ1-4, with unresolved D. The germline CDR1 and CDR2 sequences are SGHRS and YFSETQ. V lost 0 bases, J lost 8 bases, and 5 bases lay in between. This CDR3 spans 12 amino acids. CDR3 sequence (DNA): TGCGCCAGCAGCTTGGGGCAGGAAAAACTGTTTTTT. Translating it yields CASSLGQEKLFF.

The gene calls are TRBV2 and TRBJ2-3; D is possibly TRBD2 (6 bases). With 7 bases removed from V and 4 bases from J, the gap between germline ends came to 21 bases. CDR3 size: 16 residues. Germline V gives CDR1 SNHLY, CDR2 FYNNEI. Here the CDR3 DNA reads TGTGCCAGCACGGAGGGCGTGGGTAAGCTAGCAGATACGCAGTATTTT. Amino acids: CASTEGVGKLADTQYF.

CDR3 sequence (DNA): TGTGCCTGGAGTTTGATTGCAGGGGGAACCTACGAGCAGTACTTC. It encodes CAWSLIAGGTYEQYF. This chain links TRBV30 with TRBJ2-7, with 7 bases that match TRBD1. Trimming took 2 bases from V and 2 from J; bases not matched to a gene: 9. CDR1 is GTSNPN and CDR2 is SVGIG in the germline V gene (reference sequence). The CDR3 extends over 15 amino acids.

The chain couples TRBV30 to TRBJ1-6; D is perhaps TRBD1 (5 bases). Germline loops: CDR1 GTSNPN, CDR2 SVGIG (reference sequence). The CDR3 loop spans 15 amino acids. V lost 3 bases to trimming and J lost 9 bases, with 18 bases between them. The CDR3: CAWSPSGTSGSPLHF. DNA for the CDR3: TGTGCCTGGAGCCCATCCGGGACGTCGGGTTCACCCCTCCACTTT.

This clone came up a few times. The J gene is TRBJ2-6, the V gene TRBV9, with a possible D match to TRBD1 (5 bases). V lost 4 bases, J lost 0 bases, and 11 bases lay in between. The CDR3 has 16 amino acids. Germline V lookup: CDR1 SGDLS, CDR2 YYNGEE. CDR3 loop: CASSPGFSSGANVLTF. The DNA for the CDR3 is TGTGCCAGCAGCCCAGGGTTTTCCTCTGGGGCCAACGTCCTGACTTTC.

This clone was seen a few times. The chain carries TRBV7-9 and TRBJ1-2, with 9 bases that match TRBD1. V shed 2 bases, J shed 6 bases, and the junction held 4 bases outside the gene matches. CDR1 and CDR2 from the germline V gene are SEHNR and FQNEAQ (reference sequence). This CDR3 has 14 amino acids. The CDR3 here is CASSLLQGADGYTF. CDR3 DNA sequence: TGTGCCAGCAGCTTACTACAGGGGGCTGATGGCTACACCTTC.

This clone was detected a few times. The V and J genes are TRBV29-1 and TRBJ1-2, with a possible D match to TRBD1 (5 bases). This CDR3 is built from 12 residues. Germline V gives CDR1 SQVTM, CDR2 ANQGSEA. V lost 4 bases to trimming and J lost 5 bases, with 11 bases between them. CDR3 sequence: CSVAPREYGYTF. The CDR3 DNA reads as TGCAGCGTTGCCCCCAGGGAATATGGCTACACCTTC.